One sample yielded the 12 T cell receptor beta chains listed below, sequenced in a study of tumor and adjacent non-tumor tissue in lung cancer. Three rounds of nested PCR, following a modified ARM-PCR protocol, produced the TCRbeta library. TCRdb recomputed calls from the multiplex PCR reads with MiXCR, one row per CDR3 protein. The profile shows some 80,000 distinct CDR3 sequences, approximately 80% of them singletons. The template was RNA from unsorted bulk tissue. This non-tumor lung sample came from over 3 cm beyond the tumor edge. The sample comprised distant non-tumor lung tissue. The receptors derive from a man in his sixties with non-small cell lung cancer.

To note about this clonotype: An end of the junction does not agree with germline; a read error may underlie this. The rearrangement links TRBV11-2 to TRBJ1-2, with D perhaps matching TRBD1 (5 bases). Germline loops: CDR1 SGHAT, CDR2 FQNNGV. The CDR3 extends over 13 amino acids. In DNA, the CDR3 is TGTGCCAGCAGGTTAGATAGGGGCTATGGCTACACCTTC. This encodes CASRLDRGYGYTF.

The V and J genes are TRBV29-1 and TRBJ2-3; the match to TRBD1 covers 7 bases. V shed 5 bases, J shed 1 base, and the junction held 6 bases outside the gene matches. Germline V gene data show CDR1 as SQVTM and CDR2 as ANQGSEA. This CDR3 is 14 amino acids long. CDR3 in DNA: TGCAGCGTTAAGGGCGACAGGGGCACAGATACGCAGTATTTT. Translation gives CSVKGDRGTDTQYF.

Concerning this clonotype itself: This sequence may be a read error, since a much larger clone differs from it by one base. The chain has TRBV7-9 and TRBJ1-1, with a tentative D call TRBD1 (5 bases). This CDR3 contains 13 residues. Per germline, CDR1 SEHNR and CDR2 FQNEAQ (reference sequence). With 5 bases removed from V and 1 base from J, the gap between germline ends came to 8 bases. The CDR3 sequence is CASSGDWNTEAFF. The CDR3 bases are TGTGCCAGCAGCGGGGACTGGAACACTGAAGCTTTCTTT.

A word on this clonotype: The junction departs from the called germline gene at one end, perhaps through a read error. This rearrangement joins TRBV5-1 to TRBJ1-4, with 9 bases matching TRBD1. The CDR3 has 17 residues. From germline, CDR1 is SGHRS and CDR2 YFSETQ. CDR3 sequence: CASSLDSETGGGEKLFF. CDR3 DNA: TGCGCCAGTAGCTTGGATTCCGAGACAGGGGGAGGTGAAAAACTGTTTTTT.

The CDR3 nucleotides read TGCGCCAGGAGACATAACGACAGGACTTACAATGAGCAGTTCTTC. Protein product: CARRHNDRTYNEQFF. The V and J genes are TRBV4-3 and TRBJ2-1, with a tentative D call TRBD1 (6 bases). The V end was cut by 9 bases, the J end by 4 bases, with 19 bases between. The V gene's germline CDR1 is LGHNA and CDR2 YSLEER. This CDR3 spans 15 amino acids.

In its sample, this clonotype was seen many times. The chain combines TRBV6-2 or TRBV6-3 with TRBJ2-3, with 8 positions matching TRBD1. CDR1 and CDR2 (germline): MNHEY, SVGEGT. The CDR3 is made up of 16 amino acids. J was trimmed by 4 bases and V by 8 bases; bases with no gene match: 14. The CDR3 is CASGFQPQGAADTQYF. The CDR3 DNA follows: TGTGCCAGCGGATTCCAACCTCAGGGGGCGGCAGATACGCAGTATTTT.

In its sample, this clonotype was seen many times. Germline is not matched at one junction end, which may reflect a read error. The rearrangement uses TRBV6-1 and TRBJ2-2; D tentatively fits TRBD1 or TRBD2 (5 bases each). The germline CDR1 and CDR2 sequences are MNHNS and SASEGT. This CDR3 spans 14 amino acids. DNA of the CDR3: TGTACCAGCAGTTCCGGGACCAACACCGGGGAGCTGTTTTTT. Translated, it gives CTSSSGTNTGELFF.

V gene TRBV7-9 combines with J gene TRBJ1-5; D remains ambiguous. The CDR3 sequence is 13 residues long. CDR1 and CDR2 from the germline V gene are SEHNR and FQNEAQ (reference sequence). Trimming stripped 5 bases from V and 10 bases from J, with 15 bases between. Here the CDR3 DNA reads TGTGCCAGCAGCCACATTCCGGGTCATCCCCAGCATTTT. It yields the protein CASSHIPGHPQHF.

Turning to this clonotype: An end of the junction differs from the germline gene, which may be a read error. This chain uses TRBV20-1 with TRBJ1-5; the D gene is possibly TRBD1 (6 bases). Germline CDR1 DFQATT, CDR2 SNEGSKA (reference sequence). This CDR3 has 16 residues. The CDR3 nucleotides read TGCAATGCTAGAGAAGGGGGTGGCTATAGCAATCAGCCCCAGCATTTT. This codes for CNAREGGGYSNQPQHF.

The V and J genes are TRBV11-3 and TRBJ1-4; a possible D gene is TRBD1 (5 bases). The CDR3 covers 16 residues. Germline values: CDR1 SGHNT, CDR2 YENEEA. The V gene lost 6 bases and the J gene lost 8 bases, with 22 bases spanning the gap. The CDR3 coding sequence is TGTGCCAGCAGTGTAGATCTAACCAGGGTAGAAGAAAAACTGTTTTTT. It translates to CASSVDLTRVEEKLFF.

In the case of this clonotype: One base away lies a much larger clone, so this may be a sequencing read error. The chain couples TRBV20-1 to TRBJ1-5; 8 bases are shared with TRBD1. The trim removed 3 bases at V and 2 bases at J, leaving 6 bases unmatched. CDR3 length: 15 amino acids. Germline V lookup: CDR1 DFQATT, CDR2 SNEGSKA (reference sequence). CDR3 sequence reads: CSASPGGKGNQPQHF. The CDR3 bases are TGCAGTGCTAGCCCAGGGGGCAAGGGCAATCAGCCCCAGCATTTT.

Concerning this clonotype itself: One junction end does not reproduce the germline sequence, and a read error may be involved. The chain carries TRBV11-1 and TRBJ2-6, with D perhaps matching TRBD1 (6 bases). The CDR3 is 18 residues long. The germline CDR1 and CDR2 sequences are SGHAT and FQDESV (reference sequence). This chain's CDR3 is CASSQMGHGYSGASVLTF. DNA of the CDR3: TGTGCCAGCAGCCAGATGGGACATGGCTACTCTGGGGCCAGCGTCCTGACTTTC.